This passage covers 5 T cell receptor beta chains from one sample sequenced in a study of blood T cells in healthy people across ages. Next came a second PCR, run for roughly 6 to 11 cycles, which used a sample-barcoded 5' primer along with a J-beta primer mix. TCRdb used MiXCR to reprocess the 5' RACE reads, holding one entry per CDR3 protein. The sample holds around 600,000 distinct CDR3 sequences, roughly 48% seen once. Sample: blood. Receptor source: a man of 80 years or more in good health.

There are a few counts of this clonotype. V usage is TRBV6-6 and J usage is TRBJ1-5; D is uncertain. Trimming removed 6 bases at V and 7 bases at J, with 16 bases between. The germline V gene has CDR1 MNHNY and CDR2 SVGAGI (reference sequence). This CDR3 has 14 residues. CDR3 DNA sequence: TGTGCCAGCAGCCCGACCCGGGGAAAGCAGCCCCAGCATTTT. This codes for CASSPTRGKQPQHF.

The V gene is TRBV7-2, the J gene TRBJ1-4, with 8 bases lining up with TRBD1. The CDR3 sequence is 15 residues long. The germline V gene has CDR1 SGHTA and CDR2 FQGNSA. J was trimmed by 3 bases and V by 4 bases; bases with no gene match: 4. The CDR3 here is CASSSQTGANEKLFF. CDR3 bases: TGTGCCAGCAGCTCACAGACAGGGGCTAATGAAAAACTGTTTTTT.

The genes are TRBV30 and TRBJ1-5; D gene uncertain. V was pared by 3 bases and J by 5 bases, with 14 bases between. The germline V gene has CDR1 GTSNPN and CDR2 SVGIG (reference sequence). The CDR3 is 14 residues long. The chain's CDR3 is CAWSGTEPYQPQHF. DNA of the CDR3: TGTGCCTGGAGCGGTACAGAGCCTTATCAGCCCCAGCATTTT.

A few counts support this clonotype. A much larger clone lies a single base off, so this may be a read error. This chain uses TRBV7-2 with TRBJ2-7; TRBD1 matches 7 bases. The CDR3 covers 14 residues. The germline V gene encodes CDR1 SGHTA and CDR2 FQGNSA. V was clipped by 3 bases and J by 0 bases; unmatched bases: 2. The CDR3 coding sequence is TGTGCCAGCAGCTTCGGGACAGTCTCCTACGAGCAGTACTTC. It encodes CASSFGTVSYEQYF.

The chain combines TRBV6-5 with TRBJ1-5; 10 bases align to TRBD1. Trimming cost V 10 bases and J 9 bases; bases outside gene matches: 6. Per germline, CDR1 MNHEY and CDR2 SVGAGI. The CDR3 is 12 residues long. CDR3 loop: CATGQGDRPQHF. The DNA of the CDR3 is TGTGCCACAGGACAGGGGGATCGGCCCCAGCATTTT.